The rows below give T cell receptor beta chains drawn from one sample of a study of cytomegalovirus exposure and HLA in healthy donors. Sequenced by immunoSEQ multiplex PCR; TCRdb stores in-frame clones only, minus some. The sample holds under 150,000 clones, approximately 80% seen once. Sequencing was carried out using PBMCs. These receptors were taken from a woman in her 40s in good health and CMV-seropositive. CDR3s include the opening cysteine and the closing phenylalanine or tryptophan. The order of the fields is CDR3 length, V gene, J gene, clone size, D gene, CDR3 protein, CDR3 DNA. D genes are given only for firm matches. Clone size is not always given. Where it is, it says once, few, many or a class for expanded clones.

length: 16
V: TRBV14
J: TRBJ2-7
size: NA
D: TRBD2
CDR3: CASSHLVTSGMREQYF
DNA: TGTGCCAGCAGCCATCTTGTGACTAGCGGGATGAGGGAGCAGTACTTC

length: 16
V: TRBV6-6
J: TRBJ1-3
size: NA
D: NA
CDR3: CASSYSIPGTGNTIYF
DNA: TGTGCCAGCAGTTACTCAATTCCCGGGACTGGAAACACCATATATTTT

length: 16
V: TRBV19
J: TRBJ1-5
size: NA
D: NA
CDR3: CASSIDWERASQPQHF
DNA: TGTGCCAGTAGTATAGATTGGGAGAGGGCAAGTCAGCCCCAGCATTTT

length: 13
V: TRBV29-1
J: TRBJ2-2
size: NA
D: NA
CDR3: CSVDRSNTGELFF
DNA: TGCAGCGTTGACCGGTCAAACACCGGGGAGCTGTTTTTT

length: 15
V: TRBV6-5
J: TRBJ2-1
size: NA
D: TRBD2
CDR3: CASRPGTSGYNEQFF
DNA: TGTGCCAGCAGGCCCGGGACTAGCGGGTACAATGAGCAGTTCTTC

length: 15
V: TRBV5-1
J: TRBJ2-7
size: NA
D: TRBD2
CDR3: CASSLLAGVEAEQYF
DNA: TGCGCCAGCAGCTTGCTAGCGGGAGTGGAGGCCGAGCAGTACTTC

length: 18
V: TRBV10-2
J: TRBJ2-3
size: NA
D: TRBD2
CDR3: CASSDRLAGGWSTDTQYF
DNA: TGCGCCAGCAGTGACCGGCTAGCGGGAGGCTGGAGCACAGATACGCAGTATTTT

length: 13
V: TRBV15
J: TRBJ2-3
size: NA
D: NA
CDR3: CATSRDFADTQYF
DNA: TGTGCCACCAGCAGAGACTTTGCGGATACGCAGTATTTT

length: 13
V: TRBV2
J: TRBJ2-1
size: NA
D: NA
CDR3: CASSVTEDNEQFF
DNA: TGTGCCAGCAGCGTTACAGAAGACAATGAGCAGTTCTTC

length: 15
V: TRBV11-3
J: TRBJ1-1
size: NA
D: TRBD1
CDR3: CASSRTGGRNTEAFF
DNA: TGTGCCAGCAGCCGGACAGGGGGCCGTAACACTGAAGCTTTCTTT

length: 15
V: TRBV30
J: TRBJ2-5
size: NA
D: TRBD2
CDR3: CAWSGDPSGSETQYF
DNA: TGTGCCTGGAGCGGAGATCCTAGCGGGAGTGAGACCCAGTACTTC

length: 13
V: TRBV6-5
J: TRBJ2-7
size: NA
D: TRBD2
CDR3: CASRPGTSDEQYF
DNA: TGTGCCAGCAGACCCGGGACTAGCGACGAGCAGTACTTC

length: 14
V: TRBV4-2
J: TRBJ1-2
size: NA
D: NA
CDR3: CASSQGVEGYGYTF
DNA: TGTGCCAGCAGCCAAGGGGTTGAGGGCTATGGCTACACCTTC

length: 16
V: TRBV28
J: TRBJ2-3
size: NA
D: TRBD2
CDR3: CASSFSLADGTDTQYF
DNA: TGTGCCAGCAGTTTCTCGCTAGCGGACGGCACAGATACGCAGTATTTT

length: 13
V: TRBV10-1
J: TRBJ2-7
size: NA
D: NA
CDR3: CASSQGYSYEQYF
DNA: TGCGCCAGCAGCCAGGGATACTCCTACGAGCAGTACTTC

length: 15
V: TRBV7-8
J: TRBJ2-3
size: once
D: TRBD1
CDR3: CASSTRQGSTDTQYF
DNA: TGTGCCAGCAGCACCAGACAGGGAAGCACAGATACGCAGTATTTT

length: 14
V: TRBV7-3
J: TRBJ2-3
size: once
D: NA
CDR3: CASSLTRLTDTQYF
DNA: TGTGCCAGCAGCTTAACCCGACTCACAGATACGCAGTATTTT

length: 14
V: TRBV6-5
J: TRBJ2-5
size: NA
D: NA
CDR3: CASSYSASVETQYF
DNA: TGTGCCAGCAGTTACTCGGCTAGCGTGGAGACCCAGTACTTC

length: 13
V: TRBV7-2
J: TRBJ1-1
size: few
D: NA
CDR3: CASSLRRNTEAFF
DNA: TGTGCCAGCAGCTTACGTCGGAACACTGAAGCTTTCTTT

length: 12
V: TRBV7-9
J: TRBJ1-1
size: few
D: TRBD1
CDR3: CASSFTGEVAFF
DNA: TGTGCCAGCAGCTTTACAGGGGAGGTGGCTTTCTTT

length: 14
V: TRBV7-2
J: TRBJ2-3
size: NA
D: NA
CDR3: CASSFGGRTDTQYF
DNA: TGTGCCAGCAGCTTCGGGGGTCGCACAGATACGCAGTATTTT

length: 12
V: TRBV18
J: TRBJ2-1
size: NA
D: NA
CDR3: CASSLQGTEQFF
DNA: TGTGCCAGCTCCCTACAGGGAACTGAGCAGTTCTTC

length: 15
V: TRBV28
J: TRBJ2-2
size: once
D: TRBD1
CDR3: CASSEGQGRTGELFF
DNA: TGTGCCAGCAGTGAGGGACAGGGACGCACCGGGGAGCTGTTTTTT

length: 14
V: TRBV19
J: TRBJ1-5
size: NA
D: NA
CDR3: CASSIPLSYQPQHF
DNA: TGTGCCAGTAGTATCCCCCTCAGTTATCAGCCCCAGCATTTT

length: 15
V: TRBV7-8
J: TRBJ2-3
size: NA
D: NA
CDR3: CASSLEQGATDTQYF
DNA: TGTGCCAGCAGCTTAGAACAGGGAGCTACCGATACGCAGTATTTT

length: 11
V: TRBV29-1
J: TRBJ2-1
size: NA
D: TRBD2
CDR3: CSGDGGGEQFF
DNA: TGCAGCGGAGATGGGGGGGGTGAGCAGTTCTTC

length: 15
V: TRBV5-1
J: TRBJ1-1
size: NA
D: NA
CDR3: CASSLSVAGATEAFF
DNA: TGCGCCAGCAGCTTGTCGGTTGCGGGAGCTACTGAAGCTTTCTTT

length: 14
V: TRBV19
J: TRBJ2-7
size: NA
D: TRBD2
CDR3: CASSRRGGWNEQYF
DNA: TGTGCCAGTAGCCGACGGGGAGGGTGGAACGAGCAGTACTTC

length: 15
V: TRBV6-1
J: TRBJ2-3
size: NA
D: NA
CDR3: CASTPDGLPLDTQYF
DNA: TGTGCCAGCACCCCGGACGGACTCCCCCTCGATACGCAGTATTTT

length: 13
V: TRBV18
J: TRBJ1-2
size: NA
D: NA
CDR3: CASSSSLDYGYTF
DNA: TGTGCCAGCTCATCTAGCTTAGACTATGGCTACACCTTC

length: 12
V: TRBV30
J: TRBJ2-3
size: NA
D: NA
CDR3: CAWSVLPDTQYF
DNA: TGTGCCTGGAGTGTACTTCCAGATACGCAGTATTTT

length: 14
V: TRBV7-9
J: TRBJ2-7
size: NA
D: NA
CDR3: CASSLGRPYYEQYF
DNA: TGTGCCAGCAGTCTAGGGAGGCCCTACTACGAGCAGTACTTC

length: 14
V: TRBV19
J: TRBJ2-5
size: NA
D: NA
CDR3: CASSIPIRGETQYF
DNA: TGTGCCAGTAGTATCCCGATAAGGGGGGAGACCCAGTACTTC

length: 15
V: TRBV29-1
J: TRBJ2-2
size: NA
D: TRBD2
CDR3: CSVWMVGREGGELFF
DNA: TGCAGCGTCTGGATGGTGGGGCGGGAGGGCGGGGAGCTGTTTTTT

length: 13
V: TRBV2
J: TRBJ2-1
size: NA
D: NA
CDR3: CASSEWGPNEQFF
DNA: TGTGCCAGCAGTGAATGGGGCCCCAATGAGCAGTTCTTC

length: 12
V: TRBV29-1
J: TRBJ2-3
size: NA
D: TRBD2
CDR3: CSLGGDTDTQYF
DNA: TGCAGCCTCGGGGGGGACACAGATACGCAGTATTTT

length: 16
V: TRBV7-8
J: TRBJ1-3
size: NA
D: NA
CDR3: CASSLNRALAGNTIYF
DNA: TGTGCCAGCAGCTTGAACAGGGCTCTCGCCGGAAACACCATATATTTT

length: 14
V: TRBV6-5
J: TRBJ1-5
size: NA
D: NA
CDR3: CASGTTDSNQPQHF
DNA: TGTGCCAGCGGAACCACAGATAGCAATCAGCCCCAGCATTTT

length: 14
V: TRBV7-9
J: TRBJ2-5
size: NA
D: NA
CDR3: CASSLGGGSGTQYF
DNA: TGTGCCAGCAGCTTAGGGGGCGGTTCGGGGACCCAGTACTTC

length: 14
V: TRBV5-8
J: TRBJ1-2
size: NA
D: NA
CDR3: CASSLGPGHYGYTF
DNA: TGTGCCAGCAGCTTGGGTCCAGGCCACTATGGCTACACCTTC

length: 18
V: TRBV5-1
J: TRBJ2-1
size: NA
D: TRBD2
CDR3: CASSLLQPGLAGGNEQFF
DNA: TGCGCCAGCAGCTTGCTCCAACCGGGACTAGCGGGAGGGAATGAGCAGTTCTTC

length: 14
V: TRBV11-2
J: TRBJ2-7
size: NA
D: TRBD1
CDR3: CASSLGQGRGEQYF
DNA: TGTGCCAGCAGCTTAGGACAGGGAAGGGGCGAGCAGTACTTC

length: 14
V: TRBV30
J: TRBJ1-1
size: NA
D: NA
CDR3: CAWSVRGLGTEAFF
DNA: TGTGCCTGGAGTGTGCGGGGGCTTGGGACTGAAGCTTTCTTT

length: 13
V: TRBV4-1
J: TRBJ2-4
size: NA
D: NA
CDR3: CASSQNLIDIQYF
DNA: TGCGCCAGCAGCCAGAACCTGATAGACATTCAGTACTTC

length: 13
V: TRBV7-8
J: TRBJ2-5
size: NA
D: TRBD1
CDR3: CASGLDRQETQYF
DNA: TGTGCCAGCGGATTGGACAGGCAAGAGACCCAGTACTTC

length: 13
V: TRBV7-2
J: TRBJ2-3
size: NA
D: NA
CDR3: CASSPARTDTQYF
DNA: TGTGCCAGCAGCCCTGCGCGCACAGATACGCAGTATTTT

length: 15
V: TRBV2
J: TRBJ2-7
size: NA
D: TRBD1
CDR3: CASSEMGTGTYEQYF
DNA: TGTGCCAGCAGTGAAATGGGGACAGGGACCTACGAGCAGTACTTC

length: 14
V: TRBV2
J: TRBJ2-7
size: NA
D: NA
CDR3: CASREGQGSYEQYF
DNA: TGTGCCAGCAGGGAAGGTCAGGGGTCCTACGAGCAGTACTTC

length: 16
V: TRBV27
J: TRBJ1-2
size: NA
D: NA
CDR3: CASRSYSSGGTYGYTF
DNA: TGTGCCAGCCGTTCCTACTCAAGCGGGGGGACCTATGGCTACACCTTC

length: 16
V: TRBV4-1
J: TRBJ2-7
size: NA
D: TRBD1
CDR3: CASSFGKGQGPYEQYF
DNA: TGCGCCAGCAGCTTTGGGAAGGGACAGGGCCCCTACGAGCAGTACTTC